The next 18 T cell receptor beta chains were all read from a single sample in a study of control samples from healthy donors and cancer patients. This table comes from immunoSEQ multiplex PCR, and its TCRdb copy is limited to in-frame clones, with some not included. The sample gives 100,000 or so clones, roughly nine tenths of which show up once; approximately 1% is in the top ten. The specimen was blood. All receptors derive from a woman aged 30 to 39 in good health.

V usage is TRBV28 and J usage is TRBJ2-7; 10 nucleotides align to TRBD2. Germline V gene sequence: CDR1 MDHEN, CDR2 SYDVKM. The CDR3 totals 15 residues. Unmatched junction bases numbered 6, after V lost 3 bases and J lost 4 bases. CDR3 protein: CASSFGSGRVYEQYF. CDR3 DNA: TGTGCCAGCAGTTTTGGGAGCGGGAGGGTTTACGAGCAGTACTTC.

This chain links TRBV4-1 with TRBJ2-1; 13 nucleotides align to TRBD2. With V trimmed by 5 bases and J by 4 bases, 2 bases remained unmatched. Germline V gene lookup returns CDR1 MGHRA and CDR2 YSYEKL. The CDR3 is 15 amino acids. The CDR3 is CASSGGLAGYNEQFF. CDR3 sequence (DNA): TGCGCCAGCAGCGGGGGACTAGCGGGATACAATGAGCAGTTCTTC.

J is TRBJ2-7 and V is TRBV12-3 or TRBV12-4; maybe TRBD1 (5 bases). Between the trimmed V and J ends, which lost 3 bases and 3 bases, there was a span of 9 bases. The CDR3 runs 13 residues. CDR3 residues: CASSFRAGYEQYF. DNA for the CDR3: TGTGCCAGCAGTTTCAGGGCCGGCTACGAGCAGTACTTC.

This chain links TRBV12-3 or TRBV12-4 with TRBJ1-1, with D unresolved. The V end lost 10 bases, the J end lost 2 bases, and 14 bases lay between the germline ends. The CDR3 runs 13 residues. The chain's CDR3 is CATENSPNTEAFF. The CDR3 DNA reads TGTGCCACCGAAAACAGTCCCAACACTGAAGCTTTCTTT.

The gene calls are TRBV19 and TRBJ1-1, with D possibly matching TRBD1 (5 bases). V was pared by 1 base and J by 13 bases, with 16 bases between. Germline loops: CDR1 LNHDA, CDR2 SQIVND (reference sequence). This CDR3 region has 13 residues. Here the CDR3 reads CASSIGSGKGFFF. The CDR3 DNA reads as TGTGCCAGTAGTATAGGTTCAGGGAAGGGATTTTTCTTT.

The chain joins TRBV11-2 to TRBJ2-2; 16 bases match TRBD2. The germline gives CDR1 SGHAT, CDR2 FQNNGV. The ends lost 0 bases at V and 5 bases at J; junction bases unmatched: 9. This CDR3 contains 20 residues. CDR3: CASSLEPGLAGGLSTGELFF. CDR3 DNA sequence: TGTGCCAGCAGCTTAGAGCCGGGACTAGCGGGGGGGCTCAGTACCGGGGAGCTGTTTTTT.

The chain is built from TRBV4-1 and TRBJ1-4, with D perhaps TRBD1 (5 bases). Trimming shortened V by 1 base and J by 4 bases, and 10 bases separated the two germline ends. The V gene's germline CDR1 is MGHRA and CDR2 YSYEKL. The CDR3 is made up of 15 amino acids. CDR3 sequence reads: CASSQVGTDNEKLFF. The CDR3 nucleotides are TGCGCCAGCAGCCAAGTCGGGACGGATAATGAAAAACTGTTTTTT.

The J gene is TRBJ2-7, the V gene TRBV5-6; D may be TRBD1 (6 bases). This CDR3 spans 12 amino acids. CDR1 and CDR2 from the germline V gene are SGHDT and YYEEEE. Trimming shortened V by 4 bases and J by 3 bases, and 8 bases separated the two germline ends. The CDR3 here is CASSQGFYEQYF. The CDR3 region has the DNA TGTGCCAGCAGCCAGGGGTTCTACGAGCAGTACTTC.

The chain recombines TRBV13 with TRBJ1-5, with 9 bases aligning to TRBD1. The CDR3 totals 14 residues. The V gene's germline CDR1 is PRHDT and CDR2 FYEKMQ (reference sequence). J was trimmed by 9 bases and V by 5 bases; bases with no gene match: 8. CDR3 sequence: CASSAGTGNSPQHF. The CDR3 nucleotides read TGTGCCAGCAGCGCAGGGACAGGGAATTCGCCCCAGCATTTT.

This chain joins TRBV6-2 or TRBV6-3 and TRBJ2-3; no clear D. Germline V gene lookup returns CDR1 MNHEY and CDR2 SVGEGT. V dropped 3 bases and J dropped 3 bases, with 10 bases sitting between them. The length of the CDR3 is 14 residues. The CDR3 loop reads CASSYPPATDTQYF. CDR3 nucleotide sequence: TGTGCCAGCAGTTATCCCCCGGCGACAGATACGCAGTATTTT.

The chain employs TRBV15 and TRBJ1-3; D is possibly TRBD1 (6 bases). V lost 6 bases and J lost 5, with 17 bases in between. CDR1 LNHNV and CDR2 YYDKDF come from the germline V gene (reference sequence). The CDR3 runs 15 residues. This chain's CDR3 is CATSISLGARNTIYF. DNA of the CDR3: TGTGCCACCAGTATATCTTTGGGGGCCCGAAACACCATATATTTT. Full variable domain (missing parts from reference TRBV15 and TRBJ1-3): DAMVIQNPRYQVTQFGKPVTLSCSQTLNHNVMYWYQQKSSQAPKLLFHYYDKDFNNEADTPDNFQSRRPNTSFCFLDIRSPGLGDTAMYLCATSISLGARNTIYFGEGSWLTVV.

DNA of the CDR3: TGTGCCACCAGTGATCACGAAACCCCACGAGGGACAGATACGCAGTATTTT. This translates into CATSDHETPRGTDTQYF. The V call is TRBV24-1, the J call TRBJ2-3; D is possibly TRBD2 (5 bases). V was trimmed by 3 bases and J by 3 bases, leaving 18 bases between them. The CDR3 totals 17 residues. CDR1 is KGHDR, CDR2 SFDVKD, per germline.

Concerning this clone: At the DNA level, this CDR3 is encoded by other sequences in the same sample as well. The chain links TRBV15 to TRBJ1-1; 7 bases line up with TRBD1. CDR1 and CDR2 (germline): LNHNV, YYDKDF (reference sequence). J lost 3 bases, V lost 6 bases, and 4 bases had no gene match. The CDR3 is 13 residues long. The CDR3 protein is CATRGQAYTEAFF. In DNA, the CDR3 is TGTGCCACCAGAGGACAGGCGTACACTGAAGCTTTCTTT.

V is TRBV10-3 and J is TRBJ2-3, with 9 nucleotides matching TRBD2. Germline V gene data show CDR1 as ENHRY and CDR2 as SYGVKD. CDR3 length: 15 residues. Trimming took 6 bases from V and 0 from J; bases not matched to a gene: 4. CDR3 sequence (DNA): TGTGCCATCAGCGCTAGCGGGACTAGCACAGATACGCAGTATTTT. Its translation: CAISASGTSTDTQYF.

The DNA for the CDR3 is TGCGCCAGCCAGCGGGAGGGAAACACAGATACGCAGTATTTT. Translation gives CASQREGNTDTQYF. The chain recombines TRBV5-1 with TRBJ2-3; 10 bases agree with TRBD2. J was trimmed by 2 bases and V by 7 bases; bases with no gene match: 4. The CDR3 has 14 amino acids. Germline assignment: CDR1 SGHRS and CDR2 YFSETQ.

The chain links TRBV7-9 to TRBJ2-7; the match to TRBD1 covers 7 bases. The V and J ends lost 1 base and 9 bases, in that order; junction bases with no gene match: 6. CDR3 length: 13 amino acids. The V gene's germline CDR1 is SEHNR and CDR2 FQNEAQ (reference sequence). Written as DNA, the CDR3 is TGTGCCAGCAGCTTAGAAGGGGGCCTCGGGCAGTACTTC. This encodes CASSLEGGLGQYF.

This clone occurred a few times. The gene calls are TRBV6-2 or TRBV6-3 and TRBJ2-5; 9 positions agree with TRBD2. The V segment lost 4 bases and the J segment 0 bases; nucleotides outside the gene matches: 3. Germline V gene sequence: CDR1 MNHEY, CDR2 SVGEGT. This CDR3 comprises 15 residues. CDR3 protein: CASSFLAGDQETQYF. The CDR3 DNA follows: TGTGCCAGCAGTTTTTTAGCGGGGGACCAAGAGACCCAGTACTTC.

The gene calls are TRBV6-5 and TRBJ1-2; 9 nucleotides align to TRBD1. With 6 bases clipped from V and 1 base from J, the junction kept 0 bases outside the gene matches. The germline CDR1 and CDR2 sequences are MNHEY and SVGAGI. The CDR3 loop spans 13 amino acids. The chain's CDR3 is CASRGQGNYGYTF. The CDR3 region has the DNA TGTGCCAGCAGGGGACAGGGTAACTATGGCTACACCTTC.